This TCR beta chain emerged from a study of post-analysis software for immune sequencing data. A word on this clonotype: What it binds is not known.

The CDR3 sequence is 14 residues long. V lost 5 bases and J 3 bases, leaving 13 bases between the germline ends. Per the germline V gene, CDR1 is MGHRA and CDR2 is YSYEKL. Study-wide findings and caveats: Patients showed TRBV5-6, TRBV5-1 and TRBV20-1 among five TRBV segments more frequent than in controls.

Prepared libraries of TCR beta cDNA carried unique molecular identifiers. TCRdb passed the PCR reads through MiXCR, listing each CDR3 protein once. The sample yields hundreds of thousands of distinct CDR3 sequences, approximately 60% seen once. The receptor was isolated from a girl aged 2 to 10 with multiple sclerosis. Sequences were obtained from blood. The chain links TRBV4-1 to TRBJ1-2; weak D call: TRBD1 (5 bases). CDR3 coding DNA: TGCGCCAGCAGCGGCTGGGGGATTGACTATGGCTACACCTTC. This translates into CASSGWGIDYGYTF.